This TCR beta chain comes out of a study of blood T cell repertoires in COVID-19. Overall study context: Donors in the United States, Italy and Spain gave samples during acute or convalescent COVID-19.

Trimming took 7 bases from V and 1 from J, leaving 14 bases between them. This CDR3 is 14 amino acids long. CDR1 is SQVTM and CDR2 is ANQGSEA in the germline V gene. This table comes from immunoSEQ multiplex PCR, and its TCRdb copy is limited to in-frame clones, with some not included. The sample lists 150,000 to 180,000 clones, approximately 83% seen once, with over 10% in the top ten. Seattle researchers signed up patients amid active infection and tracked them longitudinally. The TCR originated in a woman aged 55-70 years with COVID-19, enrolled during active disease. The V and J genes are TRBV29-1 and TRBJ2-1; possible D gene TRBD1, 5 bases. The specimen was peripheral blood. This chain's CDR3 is CSATRARSYNEQFF. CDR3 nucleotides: TGCAGCGCTACCAGGGCAAGATCCTACAATGAGCAGTTCTTC.